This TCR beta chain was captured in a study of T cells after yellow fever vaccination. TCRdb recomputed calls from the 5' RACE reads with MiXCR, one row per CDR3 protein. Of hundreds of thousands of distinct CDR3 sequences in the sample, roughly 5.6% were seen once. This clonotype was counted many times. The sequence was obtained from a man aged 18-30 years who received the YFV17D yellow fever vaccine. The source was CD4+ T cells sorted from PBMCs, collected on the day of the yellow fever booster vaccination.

CDR3 sequence reads: CSARVGGAWNTEAFF. The CDR3 coding sequence is TGCAGTGCTAGAGTGGGGGGAGCTTGGAACACTGAAGCTTTCTTT. The chain combines TRBV20-1 with TRBJ1-1; possibly TRBD1 for D (5 bases). Germline V gene data show CDR1 as DFQATT and CDR2 as SNEGSKA (reference sequence). The germline V and J ends were trimmed by 1 base and 1 base, with 13 bases remaining between them. The CDR3 is 15 residues long.